These T cell receptor beta chains were read from a single sample in a study of graft-versus-host responses after intestinal transplantation. The method was immunoSEQ multiplex PCR; TCRdb's version includes in-frame clones alone and lacks a portion of them. The sample has about 110,000 clones, just under 95% seen once. Which antigens these TCRs recognize remains unknown. The source was unstimulated CD8+ T cells sorted from spleen or lymph node cells, collected before intestinal transplant. The receptors originated from a human donor who received an intestinal transplant. CDR3s include the opening cysteine and the closing phenylalanine or tryptophan. A D gene is named only where the DNA matches it firmly. Only part of the rows carry a size: once, few, many, or a class if the clone is expanded.

CDR3 protein: CASRQGGTEAFF
CDR3 DNA: TGTGCCAGCAGGCAGGGGGGCACTGAAGCTTTCTTT
D gene: TRBD1
clone size: -
V gene: TRBV27
J gene: TRBJ1-1
CDR3 length: 12

CDR3 protein: CASSEVGRSQPQHF
CDR3 DNA: TGTGCCAGCAGTGAAGTGGGGAGAAGCCAGCCCCAGCATTTT
D gene: -
clone size: -
V gene: TRBV6-1
J gene: TRBJ1-5
CDR3 length: 14

CDR3 protein: CASRLGVGTPNTGELFF
CDR3 DNA: TGTGCCAGCAGGCTGGGGGTGGGGACTCCAAACACCGGGGAGCTGTTTTTT
D gene: -
clone size: -
V gene: TRBV9
J gene: TRBJ2-2
CDR3 length: 17

CDR3 protein: CASSQDTSEGAYEQYF
CDR3 DNA: TGCGCCAGCAGCCAAGATACTAGCGAAGGGGCCTACGAGCAGTACTTC
D gene: TRBD2
clone size: -
V gene: TRBV4-1
J gene: TRBJ2-7
CDR3 length: 16

CDR3 protein: CASSESATGPPYGYTF
CDR3 DNA: TGTGCCAGCAGTGAATCAGCAACAGGGCCCCCCTATGGCTACACCTTC
D gene: -
clone size: -
V gene: TRBV2
J gene: TRBJ1-2
CDR3 length: 16

CDR3 protein: CASSPGTYYEWQFF
CDR3 DNA: TGTGCCAGCAGCCCCGGGACATATTATGAGTGGCAGTTCTTC
D gene: -
clone size: once
V gene: TRBV7-6
J gene: TRBJ2-1
CDR3 length: 14

CDR3 protein: CAWSALAGGWDEQFF
CDR3 DNA: TGTGCCTGGAGTGCCCTAGCGGGAGGGTGGGATGAGCAGTTCTTC
D gene: TRBD2
clone size: once
V gene: TRBV30
J gene: TRBJ2-1
CDR3 length: 15

CDR3 protein: CASSWVGGATEAFF
CDR3 DNA: TGCGCCAGCAGCTGGGTGGGGGGGGCCACTGAAGCTTTCTTT
D gene: -
clone size: -
V gene: TRBV5-1
J gene: TRBJ1-1
CDR3 length: 14

CDR3 protein: CASSPAGTGGTGELFF
CDR3 DNA: TGTGCCAGCAGCCCTGCTGGGACAGGGGGCACCGGGGAGCTGTTTTTT
D gene: TRBD1
clone size: -
V gene: TRBV5-4
J gene: TRBJ2-2
CDR3 length: 16

CDR3 protein: CASSLDWNRLAGYNEQFF
CDR3 DNA: TGTGCCAGTAGTCTGGACTGGAATAGACTAGCGGGGTACAATGAGCAGTTCTTC
D gene: TRBD2
clone size: -
V gene: TRBV19
J gene: TRBJ2-1
CDR3 length: 18

CDR3 protein: CASSVTSNTEAFF
CDR3 DNA: TGCGCCAGCAGCGTCACATCGAACACTGAAGCTTTCTTT
D gene: -
clone size: -
V gene: TRBV5-1
J gene: TRBJ1-1
CDR3 length: 13

CDR3 protein: CASSDTGASNQPQHF
CDR3 DNA: TGCGCCAGCAGCGACACAGGGGCCAGCAATCAGCCCCAGCATTTT
D gene: TRBD1
clone size: once
V gene: TRBV4-1
J gene: TRBJ1-5
CDR3 length: 15

CDR3 protein: CASSFAMGTDTQYF
CDR3 DNA: TGTGCCAGCAGTTTCGCGATGGGCACAGATACGCAGTATTTT
D gene: -
clone size: -
V gene: TRBV27
J gene: TRBJ2-3
CDR3 length: 14

CDR3 protein: CASSTSYEQYF
CDR3 DNA: TGTGCCAGCAGCACATCCTACGAGCAGTACTTC
D gene: -
clone size: -
V gene: TRBV6-1
J gene: TRBJ2-7
CDR3 length: 11

CDR3 protein: CASSLALSAEAFF
CDR3 DNA: TGTGCCAGCAGCTTAGCGTTGTCCGCTGAAGCTTTCTTT
D gene: -
clone size: -
V gene: TRBV7-9
J gene: TRBJ1-1
CDR3 length: 13

CDR3 protein: CASSPDRGEQYF
CDR3 DNA: TGTGCCAGCTCACCAGACAGGGGCGAGCAGTACTTC
D gene: TRBD1
clone size: -
V gene: TRBV18
J gene: TRBJ2-7
CDR3 length: 12

CDR3 protein: CASSLGGGAKNIQYF
CDR3 DNA: TGTGCCAGCAGTTTGGGTGGGGGAGCCAAAAACATTCAGTACTTC
D gene: -
clone size: -
V gene: TRBV27
J gene: TRBJ2-4
CDR3 length: 15

CDR3 protein: CASSYSNPPHYGYTF
CDR3 DNA: TGTGCCAGCAGTTACTCGAATCCCCCACACTATGGCTACACCTTC
D gene: -
clone size: -
V gene: TRBV6-5
J gene: TRBJ1-2
CDR3 length: 15

CDR3 protein: CASSIGGQLYQPQHF
CDR3 DNA: TGTGCCAGTAGTATTGGAGGGCAACTCTATCAGCCCCAGCATTTT
D gene: -
clone size: -
V gene: TRBV19
J gene: TRBJ1-5
CDR3 length: 15

CDR3 protein: CASSVGGAINEKLFF
CDR3 DNA: TGTGCCAGCAGCGTAGGAGGGGCGATTAATGAAAAACTGTTTTTT
D gene: -
clone size: -
V gene: TRBV9
J gene: TRBJ1-4
CDR3 length: 15

CDR3 protein: CASIPGGSYEQYF
CDR3 DNA: TGTGCCAGCATCCCCGGAGGGAGCTACGAGCAGTACTTC
D gene: -
clone size: -
V gene: TRBV7-9
J gene: TRBJ2-7
CDR3 length: 13

CDR3 protein: CASSWSGQGPYNEQFF
CDR3 DNA: TGCGCCAGCAGCTGGTCGGGACAGGGTCCGTACAATGAGCAGTTCTTC
D gene: TRBD1
clone size: -
V gene: TRBV5-1
J gene: TRBJ2-1
CDR3 length: 16

CDR3 protein: CASSVQETQYF
CDR3 DNA: TGTGCCAGCAGCGTCCAAGAGACCCAGTACTTC
D gene: -
clone size: -
V gene: TRBV11-2
J gene: TRBJ2-5
CDR3 length: 11

CDR3 protein: CASSNSGSSYEQYF
CDR3 DNA: TGTGCCAGCAGTAATTCAGGGAGCTCCTACGAGCAGTACTTC
D gene: -
clone size: -
V gene: TRBV2
J gene: TRBJ2-7
CDR3 length: 14

CDR3 protein: CASSLLIGTSREETQYF
CDR3 DNA: TGTGCCAGCAGCTTATTAATTGGGACTAGTAGGGAAGAGACCCAGTACTTC
D gene: TRBD2
clone size: -
V gene: TRBV5-8
J gene: TRBJ2-5
CDR3 length: 17

CDR3 protein: CASSLGTSFGTDTQYF
CDR3 DNA: TGTGCCAGCAGCTTAGGGACTAGCTTCGGCACAGATACGCAGTATTTT
D gene: TRBD2
clone size: -
V gene: TRBV7-2
J gene: TRBJ2-3
CDR3 length: 16

CDR3 protein: CSVTENTEAFF
CDR3 DNA: TGCAGTGTGACAGAGAACACTGAAGCTTTCTTT
D gene: -
clone size: -
V gene: TRBV20-1
J gene: TRBJ1-1
CDR3 length: 11

CDR3 protein: CASSQDGQLNTEAFF
CDR3 DNA: TGCGCCAGCAGCCAAGATGGACAGCTGAACACTGAAGCTTTCTTT
D gene: -
clone size: -
V gene: TRBV4-1
J gene: TRBJ1-1
CDR3 length: 15

CDR3 protein: CASSPRTRVNYGYTF
CDR3 DNA: TGTGCCAGCAGCCCGCGGACACGAGTAAACTATGGCTACACCTTC
D gene: -
clone size: -
V gene: TRBV7-9
J gene: TRBJ1-2
CDR3 length: 15

CDR3 protein: CASSVGVESYGYTF
CDR3 DNA: TGTGCCAGCAGCGTAGGGGTGGAAAGCTATGGCTACACCTTC
D gene: -
clone size: -
V gene: TRBV9
J gene: TRBJ1-2
CDR3 length: 14

CDR3 protein: CASSVDSLFPSGANVLTF
CDR3 DNA: TGTGCCAGCAGCGTGGACAGCCTTTTCCCTTCTGGGGCCAACGTCCTGACTTTC
D gene: -
clone size: -
V gene: TRBV5-6
J gene: TRBJ2-6
CDR3 length: 18

CDR3 protein: CASSFGLDNSYEQYF
CDR3 DNA: TGTGCCAGCAGCTTTGGTCTGGACAACTCCTACGAGCAGTACTTC
D gene: -
clone size: -
V gene: TRBV12-1
J gene: TRBJ2-7
CDR3 length: 15

CDR3 protein: CASSLKTGGQETQYF
CDR3 DNA: TGTGCCAGCAGCCTAAAGACAGGGGGGCAAGAGACCCAGTACTTC
D gene: TRBD1
clone size: -
V gene: TRBV7-9
J gene: TRBJ2-5
CDR3 length: 15

CDR3 protein: CASSTGDYKYEQYF
CDR3 DNA: TGTGCCAGCAGTACTGGGGACTACAAATACGAGCAGTACTTC
D gene: TRBD2
clone size: -
V gene: TRBV6-5
J gene: TRBJ2-7
CDR3 length: 14

CDR3 protein: CSGTGGHEQFF
CDR3 DNA: TGCAGCGGAACCGGGGGGCACGAGCAGTTCTTC
D gene: -
clone size: -
V gene: TRBV29-1
J gene: TRBJ2-1
CDR3 length: 11

CDR3 protein: CASRQESSYEQYF
CDR3 DNA: TGTGCCAGCAGACAGGAAAGCTCCTACGAGCAGTACTTC
D gene: -
clone size: -
V gene: TRBV2
J gene: TRBJ2-7
CDR3 length: 13

CDR3 protein: CASSPESGGSHEQYF
CDR3 DNA: TGTGCCAGCAGCCCTGAATCCGGGGGGTCCCACGAGCAGTACTTC
D gene: TRBD2
clone size: -
V gene: TRBV11-2
J gene: TRBJ2-7
CDR3 length: 15

CDR3 protein: CAWSEEDRKYNEQFF
CDR3 DNA: TGTGCCTGGAGTGAGGAAGACAGGAAGTACAATGAGCAGTTCTTC
D gene: -
clone size: -
V gene: TRBV30
J gene: TRBJ2-1
CDR3 length: 15

CDR3 protein: CASSGDRGVQPQHF
CDR3 DNA: TGTGCCAGCAGCGGGGACAGGGGCGTTCAGCCCCAGCATTTT
D gene: TRBD1
clone size: once
V gene: TRBV6-6
J gene: TRBJ1-5
CDR3 length: 14

CDR3 protein: CASSAGTSGYNEQFF
CDR3 DNA: TGTGCCAGCAGCGCCGGGACTAGCGGTTACAATGAGCAGTTCTTC
D gene: TRBD2
clone size: -
V gene: TRBV9
J gene: TRBJ2-1
CDR3 length: 15

CDR3 protein: CASSQAVTSGRPGSYEQYF
CDR3 DNA: TGTGCCAGCAGCCAGGCCGTGACTAGCGGGAGGCCGGGGTCCTACGAGCAGTACTTC
D gene: TRBD2
clone size: -
V gene: TRBV5-6
J gene: TRBJ2-7
CDR3 length: 19

CDR3 protein: CASSYSGTSVDEQYF
CDR3 DNA: TGTGCCAGCAGTTACTCCGGGACTAGCGTCGACGAGCAGTACTTC
D gene: TRBD2
clone size: -
V gene: TRBV6-6
J gene: TRBJ2-7
CDR3 length: 15